The source of this TCR beta chain is a study of blood T cells in healthy people across ages. Using a J-beta primer mix together with a sample-barcoded 5' primer, a second PCR was run for roughly 7 to 12 cycles. MiXCR was run by TCRdb on the 5' RACE reads, yielding one entry per CDR3 protein. The sample lists fewer than 1,000,000 distinct CDR3 sequences, under 55% seen once, with roughly 18% in the top ten. This clonotype has just a few counts. The CDR3 spans 16 residues. CDR1 is MNHNY and CDR2 is SVGAGI in the germline V gene (reference sequence). V was clipped by 0 bases and J by 1 base; unmatched bases: 2.

This TCR was recovered from a man aged 55 to 70 in good health. The sequencing sample was made of blood. The V call is TRBV6-6, the J call TRBJ2-3, with 9 bases lining up with TRBD2. The CDR3 DNA reads as TGTGCCAGCAGTTACTCGATAGCGGGGGGCACAGATACGCAGTATTTT. Amino acid sequence: CASSYSIAGGTDTQYF.